These 21 T cell receptor beta chains were all obtained from the same sample, sequenced in a study of cytomegalovirus exposure and HLA in healthy donors. Primers included in the PCR were 60 Vbeta and 13 Jbeta primers. Here immunoSEQ multiplex PCR was the method, and the copy in TCRdb shows in-frame clones only, minus some. This sample has 160,000 or so clones; around four fifths occur once, and the top ten carry under 2%. The sample taken for sequencing was PBMCs. The receptors stem from a woman between 18 and 29 years old in good health and CMV-seronegative.

The chain joins TRBV5-1 to TRBJ1-1, with 9 bases that match TRBD1. V dropped 2 bases and J dropped 9; count of bases not matched to a gene: 2. CDR1 is SGHRS, CDR2 YFSETQ, per germline. CDR3 length: 12 amino acids. CDR3 coding DNA: TGCGCCAGCAGCTTACAGGGGGCCCAAGCTTTCTTT. Translation: CASSLQGAQAFF.

This rearrangement joins TRBV2 to TRBJ1-2, with D tentatively TRBD1 (5 bases). The germline V and J ends were trimmed by 4 bases and 2 bases, with 17 bases remaining between them. CDR1 and CDR2 from the germline V gene are SNHLY and FYNNEI. The CDR3 is made up of 16 amino acids. The CDR3: CASSGDPGMWNYGYTF. For the CDR3, the DNA is TGTGCCAGCAGTGGTGACCCAGGGATGTGGAACTATGGCTACACCTTC.

The chain has TRBV14 and TRBJ2-7, with D unclear. Trimming took 3 bases from V and 0 from J, leaving 9 bases between them. CDR3 length: 14 residues. Per germline, CDR1 SGHDN and CDR2 FVKESK. CDR3 bases: TGTGCCAGCAGCCAGTGGAGCAGCTCCTACGAGCAGTACTTC. It codes for CASSQWSSSYEQYF. Using reference TRBV14 and TRBJ2-7 for the parts outside the CDR3, the full variable domain is EAGVTQFPSHSVIEKGQTVTLRCDPISGHDNLYWYRRVMGKEIKFLLHFVKESKQDESGMPNNRFLAERTGGTYSTLKVQPAELEDSGVYFCASSQWSSSYEQYFGPGTRLTVT.

The sample holds one count of this clone. V gene TRBV28 combines with J gene TRBJ1-2; a weak D match, TRBD1 (5 bases). The V end lost 4 bases, the J end lost 5 bases, and 23 bases lay between the germline ends. The CDR3 totals 17 residues. Germline lookup yields CDR1 MDHEN and CDR2 SYDVKM. This CDR3 reads CASSSSSTGGGTYGYTF. The CDR3, as DNA: TGTGCCAGCAGTTCTTCTTCGACGGGGGGAGGGACGTATGGCTACACCTTC.

As to this clone: The junction differs from germline at one of its ends, possibly a read error. This sequence joins TRBV5-1 and TRBJ2-4; D is possibly TRBD2 (6 bases). Germline V lookup: CDR1 SGHRS, CDR2 YFSETQ. The CDR3 is 17 residues long. CDR3 bases: TGCGCCAGCAGCTTGGGACGAGGCGGGAATGGCAAAAACAGTCAGTACTTC. Its translation: CASSLGRGGNGKNSQYF.

This chain joins TRBV30 and TRBJ1-1; weak D call: TRBD1 (5 bases). Germline-derived CDR1 and CDR2 are GTSNPN and SVGIG (reference sequence). The CDR3 covers 11 residues. The CDR3: CAKTEGTEAFF. Here the CDR3 DNA reads TGTGCAAAAACGGAGGGGACTGAAGCTTTCTTT.

This chain connects TRBV27 to TRBJ1-2; the match to TRBD1 covers 7 bases. Trimming cost V 3 bases and J 2 bases; bases outside gene matches: 3. The CDR3 covers 14 residues. In germline, CDR1 is MNHEY, CDR2 SMNVEV (reference sequence). For the CDR3, the DNA is TGTGCCAGCAGTTTGACAGGGCTAAACTATGGCTACACCTTC. Encoded protein: CASSLTGLNYGYTF.

The DNA of the CDR3 is TGTGCCAGCAGCGAAGGGACAGGGGGCTTCACCTACAATGAGCAGTTCTTC. This sequence encodes CASSEGTGGFTYNEQFF. The V and J genes are TRBV21-1 and TRBJ2-1; the table assigns TRBD1, which was not confirmed against the DNA. TRBV21-1 is listed as a pseudogene. The CDR3 loop spans 17 amino acids.

The table lists this clone with a count of one. The rearrangement links TRBV19 to TRBJ2-2; 8 positions match TRBD1. V shed 5 bases and J 6 bases; nucleotides not matched to a gene: 8. The length of the CDR3 is 15 residues. Germline lookup yields CDR1 LNHDA and CDR2 SQIVND (reference sequence). The CDR3 is CASSVDRGTSGELFF. The CDR3 bases are TGTGCCAGTAGTGTCGACAGGGGTACGTCCGGGGAGCTGTTTTTT.

The genes are TRBV28 and TRBJ2-5; D might be TRBD1 (5 bases). This CDR3 region has 16 residues. Germline CDR1 is MDHEN and CDR2 is SYDVKM. The V and J ends lost 8 bases and 4 bases respectively, with 23 bases between them. For the CDR3, the DNA is TGTGCCAGCGCCCCTTGGACACCCCGAATAAGAGAGACCCAGTACTTC. Translation gives CASAPWTPRIRETQYF.

The chain couples TRBV11-3 to TRBJ2-3, with 9 nucleotides matching TRBD2. V shed 1 base and J 2 bases; nucleotides not matched to a gene: 10. Germline-derived CDR1 and CDR2 are SGHNT and YENEEA. The CDR3 runs 18 residues. CDR3 protein: CASSLAPLAGSTTDTQYF. The CDR3 DNA reads TGTGCCAGCAGCTTAGCCCCCCTAGCGGGGAGCACCACAGATACGCAGTATTTT.

The V gene is TRBV7-9, the J gene TRBJ1-5; D not resolved. V lost 8 bases to trimming and J lost 0 bases, with 8 bases between them. The CDR3 has 13 amino acids. In germline, CDR1 is SEHNR, CDR2 FQNEAQ (reference sequence). The CDR3 is CASAINSNQPQHF. The CDR3 DNA follows: TGTGCCAGCGCTATAAATAGCAATCAGCCCCAGCATTTT.

The chain is built from TRBV2 and TRBJ1-2; no clear D. V lost 3 bases and J lost 1, with 3 bases in between. The V gene's germline CDR1 is SNHLY and CDR2 FYNNEI. The CDR3 extends over 12 amino acids. Here the CDR3 reads CASSDSNYGYTF. The CDR3 DNA reads TGTGCCAGCAGTGATAGTAACTATGGCTACACCTTC.

This rearrangement joins TRBV19 to TRBJ2-6, with TRBD1 matching over 9 bases. J was trimmed by 4 bases and V by 2 bases; bases with no gene match: 6. The CDR3 is 17 residues long. Looked up from germline, CDR1 is LNHDA and CDR2 is SQIVND (reference sequence). CDR3 DNA sequence: TGTGCCAGTAGTATATCCGGGACAGGGCCCGGGGCCAACGTCCTGACTTTC. Encoded protein: CASSISGTGPGANVLTF.

This clone was recorded only once. V is TRBV7-9 and J is TRBJ2-5, with 7 bases matching TRBD2. The trim removed 5 bases at V and 1 base at J, leaving 4 bases unmatched. CDR1 SEHNR and CDR2 FQNEAQ come from the germline V gene (reference sequence). CDR3 length equals 14 residues. The CDR3 sequence is CASSRSGAQETQYF. CDR3 DNA sequence: TGTGCCAGCAGCCGGAGCGGGGCCCAAGAGACCCAGTACTTC.

The CDR3 DNA reads TGTGCCAGCAGTCCGACCAGACAGAACACTGAAGCTTTCTTT. Translating gives CASSPTRQNTEAFF. The chain combines TRBV28 with TRBJ1-1, with D unresolved. Germline values: CDR1 MDHEN, CDR2 SYDVKM. V was trimmed by 5 bases and J by 1 base, leaving 11 bases between them. The CDR3 is 14 residues long. Filled out from reference TRBV28 and TRBJ1-1, the complete variable domain reads DVKVTQSSRYLVKRTGEKVFLECVQDMDHENMFWYRQDPGLGLRLIYFSYDVKMKEKGDIPEGYSVSREKKERFSLILESASTNQTSMYLCASSPTRQNTEAFFGQGTRLTVV.

The rearrangement joins TRBV9 to TRBJ1-1, with D possibly matching TRBD1 (6 bases). Trimming took 3 bases from V and 6 from J, leaving 18 bases between them. This CDR3 has 15 amino acids. Germline assignment: CDR1 SGDLS and CDR2 YYNGEE. For the CDR3, the DNA is TGTGCCAGCAGCGCGTCGGGCAGGGGAATTCCTGAAGCTTTCTTT. It codes for CASSASGRGIPEAFF.

This clone has only one observation. This rearrangement joins TRBV9 to TRBJ1-1; D not certain. Trimming shortened V by 4 bases and J by 2 bases, and 3 bases separated the two germline ends. The CDR3 length is 11 residues. CDR1 is SGDLS, CDR2 YYNGEE, per germline. Written as DNA, the CDR3 is TGTGCCAGCAGCACTAACACTGAAGCTTTCTTT. Its protein product is CASSTNTEAFF.

The chain is built from TRBV25-1 and TRBJ1-6; 7 bases line up with TRBD1. The CDR3 has 16 residues. Germline CDR1 is MGHDK and CDR2 is SYGVNS. Trimming removed 3 bases from V and 4 bases from J; junction bases left unmatched: 6. The CDR3 bases are TGTGCCAGCAGTGACCGGCTGGGACAGTATAATTCACCCCTCCACTTT. Amino acids: CASSDRLGQYNSPLHF. The full variable domain, in which reference TRBV25-1 and TRBJ1-6 provide the parts outside the CDR3, is EADIYQTPRYLVIGTGKKITLECSQTMGHDKMYWYQQDPGMELHLIHYSYGVNSTEKGDLSSESTVSRIRTEHFPLTLESARPSHTSQYLCASSDRLGQYNSPLHFGNGTRLTVT.

This sequence joins TRBV5-1 and TRBJ2-1; 13 bases match TRBD2. The germline gives CDR1 SGHRS, CDR2 YFSETQ. CDR3 length: 16 residues. J gave up 2 bases and V 4 bases, and 3 bases lay outside the gene matches. In nucleotides, the CDR3 is TGCGCCAGCAGCGTGACTAGCGGGGGGACCTACAATGAGCAGTTCTTC. Translation: CASSVTSGGTYNEQFF.

The chain joins TRBV29-1 to TRBJ1-1; no clear D gene. The germline V gene encodes CDR1 SQVTM and CDR2 ANQGSEA. V dropped 6 bases and J dropped 3 bases, with 29 bases sitting between them. This CDR3 has 18 amino acids. CDR3 protein: CSVPFMGGGRYSDTEAFF. As DNA, the CDR3 is TGCAGCGTGCCCTTTATGGGCGGAGGGAGGTACTCGGACACTGAAGCTTTCTTT.